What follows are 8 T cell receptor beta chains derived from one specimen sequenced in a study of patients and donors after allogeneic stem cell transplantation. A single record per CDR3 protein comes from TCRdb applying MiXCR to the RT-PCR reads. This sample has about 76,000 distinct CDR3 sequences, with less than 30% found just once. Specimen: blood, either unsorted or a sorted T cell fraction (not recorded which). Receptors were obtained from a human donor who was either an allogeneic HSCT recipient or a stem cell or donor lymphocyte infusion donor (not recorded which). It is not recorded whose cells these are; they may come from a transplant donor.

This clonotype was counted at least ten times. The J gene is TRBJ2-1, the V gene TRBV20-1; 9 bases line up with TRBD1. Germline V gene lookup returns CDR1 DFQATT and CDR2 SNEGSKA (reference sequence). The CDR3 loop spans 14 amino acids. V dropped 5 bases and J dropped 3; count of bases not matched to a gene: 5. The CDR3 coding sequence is TGCAGTGCTGACCGGGACAGGGACTACAATGAGCAGTTCTTC. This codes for CSADRDRDYNEQFF.

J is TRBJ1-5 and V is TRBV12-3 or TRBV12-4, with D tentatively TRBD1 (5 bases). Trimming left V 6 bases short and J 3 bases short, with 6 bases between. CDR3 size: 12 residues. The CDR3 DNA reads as TGTGCCAGCAGGGGACCCAATCAGCCCCAGCATTTT. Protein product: CASRGPNQPQHF.

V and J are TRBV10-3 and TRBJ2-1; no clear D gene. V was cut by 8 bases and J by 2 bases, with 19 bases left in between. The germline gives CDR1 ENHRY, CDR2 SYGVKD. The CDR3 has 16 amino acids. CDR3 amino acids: CAILSDLASTYNEQFF. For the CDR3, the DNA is TGTGCCATCTTGAGCGATTTGGCGAGCACCTACAATGAGCAGTTCTTC.

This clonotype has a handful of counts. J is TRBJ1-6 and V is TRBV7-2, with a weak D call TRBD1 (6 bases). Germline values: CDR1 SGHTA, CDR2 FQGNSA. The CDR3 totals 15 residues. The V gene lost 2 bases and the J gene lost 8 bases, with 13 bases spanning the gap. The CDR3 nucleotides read TGTGCCAGCAGCTTATCCCGGACAGCTCATTCACCCCTCCACTTT. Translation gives CASSLSRTAHSPLHF.

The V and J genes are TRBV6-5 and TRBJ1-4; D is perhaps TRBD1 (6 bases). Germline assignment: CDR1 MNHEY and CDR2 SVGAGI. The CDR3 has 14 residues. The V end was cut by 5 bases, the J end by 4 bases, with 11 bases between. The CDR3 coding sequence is TGTGCCAGCAGTAAACAGGGTATTAATGAAAAACTGTTTTTT. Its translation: CASSKQGINEKLFF.

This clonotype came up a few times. The CDR3: CASSLVLAHEQYF. CDR3 DNA sequence: TGCGCCAGCAGCTTGGTGCTAGCGCACGAGCAGTACTTC. The chain joins TRBV5-1 to TRBJ2-7, with D perhaps TRBD2 (6 bases). The CDR3 loop spans 13 amino acids. Trimming left V 0 bases short and J 5 bases short, with 9 bases between. Germline CDR1 reads SGHRS; CDR2 reads YFSETQ. The whole variable domain, filled in from reference TRBV5-1 and TRBJ2-7, reads KAGVTQTPRYLIKTRGQQVTLSCSPISGHRSVSWYQQTPGQGLQFLFEYFSETQRNKGNFPGRFSGRQFSNSRSEMNVSTLELGDSALYLCASSLVLAHEQYFGPGTRLTVT.

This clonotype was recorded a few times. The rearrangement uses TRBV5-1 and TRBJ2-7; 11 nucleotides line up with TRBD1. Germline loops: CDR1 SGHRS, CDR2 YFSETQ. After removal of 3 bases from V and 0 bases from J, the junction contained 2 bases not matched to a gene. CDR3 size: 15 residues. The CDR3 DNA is TGCGCCAGCAGCTCCGGGACAGGGGGCTCCTACGAGCAGTACTTC. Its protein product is CASSSGTGGSYEQYF.

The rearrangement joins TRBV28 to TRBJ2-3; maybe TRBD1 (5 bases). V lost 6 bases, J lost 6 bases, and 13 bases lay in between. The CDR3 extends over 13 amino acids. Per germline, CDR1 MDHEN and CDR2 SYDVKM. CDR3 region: CASRPDSQDTQYF. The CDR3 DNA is TGTGCCAGCAGACCAGACAGTCAGGATACGCAGTATTTT.